This T cell receptor (beta chain) was profiled in a study of blood T cell repertoires in COVID-19. Study-wide context: Two consecutive negative NP/OP PCR tests, clearance, or resolved symptoms defined Cohort 3 recovery. Researchers got acute and convalescent COVID-19 samples from the United States, Italy and Spain.

Clinical history reported by participants formed the basis on which cohorts were assigned. The CDR3 has 13 amino acids. Germline lookup yields CDR1 SQVTM and CDR2 ANQGSEA. Trimming shortened V by 6 bases and J by 3 bases, and 15 bases separated the two germline ends. Sequencing used immunoSEQ multiplex PCR; TCRdb keeps in-frame clones, though not all of them. This sample yields a few hundred thousand clones, of which around 87% are seen a single time; 1.9% belongs to the top ten. The sequencing sample was made of PBMCs or T cells enriched from blood (not recorded which). The chain uses TRBV29-1 and TRBJ2-7, with D perhaps TRBD2 (5 bases). The source is a man aged 35 to 55 in a cohort exposed to, infected with or recovered from COVID-19 (not recorded which). The CDR3 region is CSVGSLDFYEQYF. The CDR3 DNA follows: TGCAGCGTGGGGAGTTTAGACTTCTACGAGCAGTACTTC.